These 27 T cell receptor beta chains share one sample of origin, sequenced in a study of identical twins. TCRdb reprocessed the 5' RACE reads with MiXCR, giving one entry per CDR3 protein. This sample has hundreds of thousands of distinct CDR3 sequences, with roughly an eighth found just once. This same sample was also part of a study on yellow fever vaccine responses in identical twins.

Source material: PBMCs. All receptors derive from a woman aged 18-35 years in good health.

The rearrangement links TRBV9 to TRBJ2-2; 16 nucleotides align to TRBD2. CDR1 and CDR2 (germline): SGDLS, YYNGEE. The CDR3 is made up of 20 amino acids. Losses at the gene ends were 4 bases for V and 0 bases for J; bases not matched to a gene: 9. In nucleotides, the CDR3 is TGTGCCAGCAGCTCCGACGGGACTAGCGGGAGGGCCGCGAACACCGGGGAGCTGTTTTTT. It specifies CASSSDGTSGRAANTGELFF.

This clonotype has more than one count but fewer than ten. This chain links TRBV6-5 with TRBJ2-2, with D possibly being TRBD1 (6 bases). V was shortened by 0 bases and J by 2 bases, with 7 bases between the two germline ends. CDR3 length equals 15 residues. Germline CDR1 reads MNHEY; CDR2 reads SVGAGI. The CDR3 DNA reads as TGTGCCAGCAGTTACTCGACAGGAAACACCGGGGAGCTGTTTTTT. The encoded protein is CASSYSTGNTGELFF.

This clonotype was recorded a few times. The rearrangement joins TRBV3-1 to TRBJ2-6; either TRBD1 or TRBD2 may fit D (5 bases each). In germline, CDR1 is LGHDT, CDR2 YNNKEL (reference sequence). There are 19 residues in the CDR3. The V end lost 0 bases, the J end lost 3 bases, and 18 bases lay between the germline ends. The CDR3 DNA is TGTGCCAGCAGCCAAGATGGGGCCGGCTCCGCGGGTGGGGCCAACGTCCTGACTTTC. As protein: CASSQDGAGSAGGANVLTF.

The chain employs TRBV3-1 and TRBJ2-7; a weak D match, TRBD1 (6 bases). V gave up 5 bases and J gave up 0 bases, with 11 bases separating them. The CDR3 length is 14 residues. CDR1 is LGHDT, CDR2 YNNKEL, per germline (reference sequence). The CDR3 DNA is TGTGCCAGCAGCGAGTACAGGGTCTCCTACGAGCAGTACTTC. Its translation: CASSEYRVSYEQYF.

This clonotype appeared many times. As DNA, the CDR3 is TGTGCCAGCAGTCTCACTGAGGGGGTTGTGAATAACTATGGCTACACCTTC. Its translation: CASSLTEGVVNNYGYTF. V usage is TRBV6-1 and J usage is TRBJ1-2; D may be TRBD1 (6 bases). V lost 5 bases, J lost 1 base, and 20 bases lay in between. This CDR3 region has 17 residues. Germline V lookup: CDR1 MNHNS, CDR2 SASEGT.

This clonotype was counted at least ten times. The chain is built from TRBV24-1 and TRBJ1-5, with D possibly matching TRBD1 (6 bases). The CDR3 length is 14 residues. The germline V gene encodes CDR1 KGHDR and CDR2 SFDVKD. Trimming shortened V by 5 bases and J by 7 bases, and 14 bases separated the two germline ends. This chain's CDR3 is CATSGPGEGQPQHF. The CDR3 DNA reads TGTGCCACCAGTGGTCCAGGGGAAGGGCAGCCCCAGCATTTT.

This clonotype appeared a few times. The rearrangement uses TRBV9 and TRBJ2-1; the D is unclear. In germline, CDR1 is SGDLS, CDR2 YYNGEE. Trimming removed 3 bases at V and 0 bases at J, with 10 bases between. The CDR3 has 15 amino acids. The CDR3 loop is CASSENSLSYNEQFF. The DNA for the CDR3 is TGTGCCAGCAGCGAAAACTCCCTCTCCTACAATGAGCAGTTCTTC.

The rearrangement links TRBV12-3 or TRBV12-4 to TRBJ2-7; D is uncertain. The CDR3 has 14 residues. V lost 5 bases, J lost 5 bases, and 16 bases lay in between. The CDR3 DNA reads TGTGCCAGCAGTAAGAATGAGTTCCGAGACGAGCAGTACGTC. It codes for CASSKNEFRDEQYV.

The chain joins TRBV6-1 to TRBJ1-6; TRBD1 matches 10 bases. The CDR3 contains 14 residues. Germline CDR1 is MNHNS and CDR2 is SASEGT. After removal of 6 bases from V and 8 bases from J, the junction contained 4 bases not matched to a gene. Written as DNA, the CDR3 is TGTGCCAGCAGCCCGGGACAGGGGTATTCACCCCTCCACTTT. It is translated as CASSPGQGYSPLHF.

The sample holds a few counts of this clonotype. For the CDR3, the DNA is TGTGCCAGCAGTGACAGCGGGAGGGACACAGATACGCAGTATTTT. Translated, it gives CASSDSGRDTDTQYF. The chain links TRBV28 to TRBJ2-3; 10 bases are shared with TRBD2. Germline CDR1 and CDR2: MDHEN and SYDVKM. The CDR3 runs to 15 residues. V lost 5 bases to trimming and J lost 2 bases; unmatched junction nucleotides: 4.

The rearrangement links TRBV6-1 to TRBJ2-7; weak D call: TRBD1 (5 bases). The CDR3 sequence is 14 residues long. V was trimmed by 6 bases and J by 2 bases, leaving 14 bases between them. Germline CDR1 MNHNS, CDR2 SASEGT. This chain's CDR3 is CASSGHDPTYEQYF. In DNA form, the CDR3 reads TGTGCCAGCAGCGGACATGACCCGACCTACGAGCAGTACTTC.

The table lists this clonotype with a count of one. The CDR3 DNA sequence: TGCAGTGCTAGAAATTTGGCGGGGGGAGAGACCCAGTACTTC. Amino acids: CSARNLAGGETQYF. V usage is TRBV20-1 and J usage is TRBJ2-5; 8 bases are a match to TRBD2. Germline lookup yields CDR1 DFQATT and CDR2 SNEGSKA (reference sequence). The ends lost 2 bases at V and 4 bases at J; junction bases unmatched: 6. The CDR3 sequence is 14 residues long.

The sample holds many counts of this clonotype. The CDR3, as DNA: TGCAGTGCTAGAGATATAGACAGGGGGTATAACACTGAAGCTTTCTTT. This encodes CSARDIDRGYNTEAFF. The gene calls are TRBV20-1 and TRBJ1-1; 9 bases match TRBD1. Per the germline V gene, CDR1 is DFQATT and CDR2 is SNEGSKA (reference sequence). Unmatched junction bases numbered 7, after V lost 0 bases and J lost 2 bases. The CDR3 covers 16 residues.

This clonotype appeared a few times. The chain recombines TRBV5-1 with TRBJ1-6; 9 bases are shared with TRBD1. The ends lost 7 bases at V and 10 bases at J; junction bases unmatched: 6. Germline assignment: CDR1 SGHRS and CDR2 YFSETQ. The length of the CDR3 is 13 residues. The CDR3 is CASQDRGSSPLHF. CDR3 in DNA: TGCGCCAGCCAGGACAGGGGAAGCTCACCCCTCCACTTT.

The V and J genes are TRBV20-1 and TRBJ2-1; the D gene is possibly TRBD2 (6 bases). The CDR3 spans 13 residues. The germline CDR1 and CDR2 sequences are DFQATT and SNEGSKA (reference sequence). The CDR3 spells CSSLALAANEQFF. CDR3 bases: TGCAGCTCTCTAGCGTTGGCCGCTAATGAGCAGTTCTTC.

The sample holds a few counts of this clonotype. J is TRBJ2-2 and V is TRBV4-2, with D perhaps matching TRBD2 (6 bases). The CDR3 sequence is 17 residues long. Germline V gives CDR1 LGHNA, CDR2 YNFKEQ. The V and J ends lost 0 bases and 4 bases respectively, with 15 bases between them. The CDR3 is CASSQDLAGRGTGELFF. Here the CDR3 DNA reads TGTGCCAGCAGCCAAGATCTTGCGGGACGGGGCACCGGGGAGCTGTTTTTT.

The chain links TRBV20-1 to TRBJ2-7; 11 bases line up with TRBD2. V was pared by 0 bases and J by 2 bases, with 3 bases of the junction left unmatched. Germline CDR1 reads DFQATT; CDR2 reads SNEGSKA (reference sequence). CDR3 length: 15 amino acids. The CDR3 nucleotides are TGCAGTGCTAGAGATGGGACTAGCGGCACCTACGAGCAGTACGTC. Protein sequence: CSARDGTSGTYEQYV.

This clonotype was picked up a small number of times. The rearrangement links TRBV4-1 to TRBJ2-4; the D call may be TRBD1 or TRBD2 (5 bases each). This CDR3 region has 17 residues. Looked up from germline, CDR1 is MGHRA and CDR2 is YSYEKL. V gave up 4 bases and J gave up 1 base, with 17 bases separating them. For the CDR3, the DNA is TGCGCCAGCAGCCGCCAAATTGTGGGGGTGGCCAAAAACATTCAGTACTTC. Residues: CASSRQIVGVAKNIQYF.

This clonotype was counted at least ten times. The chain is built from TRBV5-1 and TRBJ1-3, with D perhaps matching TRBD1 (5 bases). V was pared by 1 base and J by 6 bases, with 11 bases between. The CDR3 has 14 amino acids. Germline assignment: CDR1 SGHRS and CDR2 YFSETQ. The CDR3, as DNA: TGCGCCAGCAGCTTGTGGCAGGGTGCAAACACCATATATTTT. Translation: CASSLWQGANTIYF.

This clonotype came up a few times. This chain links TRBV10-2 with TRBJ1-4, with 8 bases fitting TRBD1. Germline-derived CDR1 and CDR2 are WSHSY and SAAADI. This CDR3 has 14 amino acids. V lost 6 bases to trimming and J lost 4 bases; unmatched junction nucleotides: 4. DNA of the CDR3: TGCGCCAGCAGAGGACAGGGAGATAATGAAAAACTGTTTTTT. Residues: CASRGQGDNEKLFF.

The DNA for the CDR3 is TGTGCCATGGGCCTCGGGGGCAACAATGAGCAGTTCTTC. Translation gives CAMGLGGNNEQFF. The V call is TRBV5-6, the J call TRBJ2-1; D assignment may be TRBD1 or TRBD2 (6 bases each). The V end lost 9 bases, the J end lost 5 bases, and 15 bases lay between the germline ends. Germline V gene data show CDR1 as SGHDT and CDR2 as YYEEEE. This CDR3 has 13 amino acids.

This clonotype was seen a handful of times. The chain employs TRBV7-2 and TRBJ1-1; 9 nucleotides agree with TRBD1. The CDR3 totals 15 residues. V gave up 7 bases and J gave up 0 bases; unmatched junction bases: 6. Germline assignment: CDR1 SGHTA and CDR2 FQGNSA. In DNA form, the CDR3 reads TGTGCCAGCAAAATCGGGACAGGGATGAACACTGAAGCTTTCTTT. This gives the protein CASKIGTGMNTEAFF.

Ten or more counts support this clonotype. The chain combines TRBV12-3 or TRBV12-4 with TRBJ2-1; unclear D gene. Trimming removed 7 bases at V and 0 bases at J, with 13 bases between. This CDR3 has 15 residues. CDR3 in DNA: TGTGCCAGCACCATTACGACCAGCTCCTACAATGAGCAGTTCTTC. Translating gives CASTITTSSYNEQFF.

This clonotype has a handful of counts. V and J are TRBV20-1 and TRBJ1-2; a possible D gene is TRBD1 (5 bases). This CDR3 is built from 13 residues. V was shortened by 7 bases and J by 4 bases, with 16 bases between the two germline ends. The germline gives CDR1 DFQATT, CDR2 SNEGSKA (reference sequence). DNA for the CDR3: TGCAGTGTTTACAGGCCAGCGGTCTATGGCTACACCTTC. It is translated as CSVYRPAVYGYTF.

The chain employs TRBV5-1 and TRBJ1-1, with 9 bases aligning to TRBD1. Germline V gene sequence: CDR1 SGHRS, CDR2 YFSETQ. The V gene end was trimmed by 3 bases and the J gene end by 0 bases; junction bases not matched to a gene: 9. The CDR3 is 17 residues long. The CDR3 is CASSWDRALSLNTEAFF. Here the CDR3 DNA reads TGCGCCAGCAGCTGGGACAGGGCTTTAAGTCTGAACACTGAAGCTTTCTTT.

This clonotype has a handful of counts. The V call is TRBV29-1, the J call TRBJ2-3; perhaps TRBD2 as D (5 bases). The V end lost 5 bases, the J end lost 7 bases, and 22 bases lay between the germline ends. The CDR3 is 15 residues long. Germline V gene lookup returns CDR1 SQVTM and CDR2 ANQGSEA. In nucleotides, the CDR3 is TGCAGCGTTCACGGTCGGAACCAAGGAGGAAATACGCAGTATTTT. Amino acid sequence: CSVHGRNQGGNTQYF.

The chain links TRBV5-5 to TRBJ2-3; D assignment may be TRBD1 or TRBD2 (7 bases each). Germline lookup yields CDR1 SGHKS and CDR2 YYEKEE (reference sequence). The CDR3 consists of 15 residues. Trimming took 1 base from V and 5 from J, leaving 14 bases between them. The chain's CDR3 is CASSLRSGGEDTQYF. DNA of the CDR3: TGTGCCAGCAGCTTGAGGTCAGGGGGGGAAGATACGCAGTATTTT. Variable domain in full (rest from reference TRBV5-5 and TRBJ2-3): DAGVTQSPTHLIKTRGQQVTLRCSPISGHKSVSWYQQVLGQGPQFIFQYYEKEERGRGNFPDRFSARQFPNYSSELNVNALLLGDSALYLCASSLRSGGEDTQYFGPGTRLTVL.